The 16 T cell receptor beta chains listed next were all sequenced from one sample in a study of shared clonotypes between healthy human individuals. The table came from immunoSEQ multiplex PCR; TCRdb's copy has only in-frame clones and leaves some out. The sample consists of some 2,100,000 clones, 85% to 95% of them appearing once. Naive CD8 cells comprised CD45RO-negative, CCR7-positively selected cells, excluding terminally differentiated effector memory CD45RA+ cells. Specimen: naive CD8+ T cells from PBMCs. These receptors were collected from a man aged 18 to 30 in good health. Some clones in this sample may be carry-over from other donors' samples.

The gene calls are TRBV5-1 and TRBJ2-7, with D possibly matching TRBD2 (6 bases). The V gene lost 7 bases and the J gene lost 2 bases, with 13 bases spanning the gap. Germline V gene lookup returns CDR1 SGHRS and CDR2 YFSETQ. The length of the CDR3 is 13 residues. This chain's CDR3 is CASARTIAYEQYF. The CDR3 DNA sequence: TGCGCCAGCGCACGGACTATAGCCTACGAGCAGTACTTC.

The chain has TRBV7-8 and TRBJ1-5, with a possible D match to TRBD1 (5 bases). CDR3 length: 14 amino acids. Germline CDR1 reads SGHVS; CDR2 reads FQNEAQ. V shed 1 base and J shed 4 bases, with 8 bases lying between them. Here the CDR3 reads CASSLVTENQPQHF. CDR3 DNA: TGTGCCAGCAGCTTAGTGACAGAAAATCAGCCCCAGCATTTT.

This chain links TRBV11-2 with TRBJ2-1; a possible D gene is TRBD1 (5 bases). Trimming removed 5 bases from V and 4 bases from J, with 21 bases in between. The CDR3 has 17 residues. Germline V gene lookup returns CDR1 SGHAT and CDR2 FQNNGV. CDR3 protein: CASSGRQWGDPYNEQFF. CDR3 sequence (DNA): TGTGCCAGCAGCGGGCGACAGTGGGGTGACCCTTACAATGAGCAGTTCTTC.

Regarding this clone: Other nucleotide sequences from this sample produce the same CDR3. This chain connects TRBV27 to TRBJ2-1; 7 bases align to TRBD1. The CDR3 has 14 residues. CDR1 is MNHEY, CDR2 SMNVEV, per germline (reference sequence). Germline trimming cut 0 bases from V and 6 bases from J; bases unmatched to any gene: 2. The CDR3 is CASSLSPGGNEQFF. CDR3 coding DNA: TGTGCCAGCAGTTTATCGCCAGGGGGCAATGAGCAGTTCTTC.

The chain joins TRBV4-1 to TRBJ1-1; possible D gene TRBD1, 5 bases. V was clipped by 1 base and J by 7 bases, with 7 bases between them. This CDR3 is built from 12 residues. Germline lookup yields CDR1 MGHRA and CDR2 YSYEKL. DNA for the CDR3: TGCGCCAGCAGCCAAGGACAGAGTGAAGCTTTCTTT. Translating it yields CASSQGQSEAFF.

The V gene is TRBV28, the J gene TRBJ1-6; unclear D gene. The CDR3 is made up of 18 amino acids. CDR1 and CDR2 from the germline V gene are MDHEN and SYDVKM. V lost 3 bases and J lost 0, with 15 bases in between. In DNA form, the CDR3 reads TGTGCCAGCAGTTTTCGTCCGGCCTGGAGCTCCTATAATTCACCCCTCCACTTT. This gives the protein CASSFRPAWSSYNSPLHF.

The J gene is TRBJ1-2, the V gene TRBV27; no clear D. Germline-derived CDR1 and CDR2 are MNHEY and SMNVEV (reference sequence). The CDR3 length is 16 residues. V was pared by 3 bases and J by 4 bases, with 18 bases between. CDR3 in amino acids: CASSLDWGSASYGYTF. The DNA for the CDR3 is TGTGCCAGCAGTTTGGATTGGGGTTCGGCTAGCTATGGCTACACCTTC.

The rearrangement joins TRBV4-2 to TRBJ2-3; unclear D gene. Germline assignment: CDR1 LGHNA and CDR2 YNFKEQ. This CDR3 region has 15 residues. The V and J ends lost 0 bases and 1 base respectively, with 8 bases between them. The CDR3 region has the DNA TGTGCCAGCAGCCAAGAAGGTACTGGCACAGATACGCAGTATTTT. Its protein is CASSQEGTGTDTQYF.

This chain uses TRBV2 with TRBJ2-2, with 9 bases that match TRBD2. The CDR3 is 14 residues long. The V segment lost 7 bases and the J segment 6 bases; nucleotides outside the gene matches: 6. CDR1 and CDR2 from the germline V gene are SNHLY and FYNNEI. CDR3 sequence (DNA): TGTGCCAGCAACAAGCGGGGGGACTCCGGGGAGCTGTTTTTT. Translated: CASNKRGDSGELFF.

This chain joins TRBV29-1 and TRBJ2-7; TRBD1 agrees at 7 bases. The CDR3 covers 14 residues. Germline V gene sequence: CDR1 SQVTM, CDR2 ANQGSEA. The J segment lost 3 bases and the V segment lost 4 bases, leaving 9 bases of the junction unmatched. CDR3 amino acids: CSVGLYRGNYEQYF. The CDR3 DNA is TGCAGCGTTGGACTGTACAGGGGCAACTACGAGCAGTACTTC.

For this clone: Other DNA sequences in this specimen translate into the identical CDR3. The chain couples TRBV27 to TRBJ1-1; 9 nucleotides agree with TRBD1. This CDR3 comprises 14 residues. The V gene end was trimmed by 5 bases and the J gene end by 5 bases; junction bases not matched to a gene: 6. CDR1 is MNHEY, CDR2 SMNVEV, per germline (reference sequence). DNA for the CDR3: TGTGCCAGCAGTCCTACAGGGGGCTGGACTGAAGCTTTCTTT. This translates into CASSPTGGWTEAFF.

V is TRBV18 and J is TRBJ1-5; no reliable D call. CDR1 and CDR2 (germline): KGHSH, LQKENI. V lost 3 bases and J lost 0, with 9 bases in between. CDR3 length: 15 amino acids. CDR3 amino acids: CASSPGRNSNQPQHF. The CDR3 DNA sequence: TGTGCCAGCTCACCCGGGCGGAATAGCAATCAGCCCCAGCATTTT.

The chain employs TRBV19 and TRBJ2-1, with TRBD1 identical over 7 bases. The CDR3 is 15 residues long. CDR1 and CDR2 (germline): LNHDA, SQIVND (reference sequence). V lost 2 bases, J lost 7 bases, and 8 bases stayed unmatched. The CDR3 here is CASSIWDSVLNEQFF. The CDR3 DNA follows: TGTGCCAGTAGTATATGGGACAGTGTATTGAATGAGCAGTTCTTC.

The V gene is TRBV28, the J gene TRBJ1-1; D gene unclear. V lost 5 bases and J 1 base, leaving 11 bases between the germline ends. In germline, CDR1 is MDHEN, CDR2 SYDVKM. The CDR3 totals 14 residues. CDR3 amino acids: CASSLLQQNTEAFF. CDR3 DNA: TGTGCCAGCAGTCTCTTACAGCAGAACACTGAAGCTTTCTTT.

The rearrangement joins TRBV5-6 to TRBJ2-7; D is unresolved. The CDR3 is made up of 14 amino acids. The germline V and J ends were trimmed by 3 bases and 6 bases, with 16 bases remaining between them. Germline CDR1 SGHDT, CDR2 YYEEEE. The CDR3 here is CASSYVQDRREQYF. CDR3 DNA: TGTGCCAGCAGCTACGTCCAGGATCGTCGCGAGCAGTACTTC.

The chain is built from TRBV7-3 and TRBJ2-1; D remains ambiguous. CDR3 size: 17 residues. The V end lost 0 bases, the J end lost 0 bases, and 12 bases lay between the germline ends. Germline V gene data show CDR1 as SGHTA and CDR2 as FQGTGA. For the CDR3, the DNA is TGTGCCAGCAGCTTAACAAGCCGCACGAGCTCCTACAATGAGCAGTTCTTC. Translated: CASSLTSRTSSYNEQFF.